This TCR beta chain was recorded in a study of pediatric ulcerative colitis. The germline V gene encodes CDR1 SGHNT and CDR2 YENEEA. The V and J ends lost 3 bases and 1 base respectively, with 1 base between them. This CDR3 has 11 amino acids. In the case of this clone: The antigen is unknown.

TCRdb's copy holds only in-frame clones and misses some; the assay was immunoSEQ multiplex PCR. The top ten hold 7.8% of the sample, which has tens of thousands of clones, approximately 71% seen once. Notes on the study in general: All ulcerative colitis patients, but no controls, carried two rectal clonotypes. Clonal expansions reduced rectal repertoire diversity in acute severe colitis. Blood-derived T cells may be present in rectal pinch biopsies.

Rectal tissue came from one to two pinch biopsies taken at colonoscopy. The source of this sequence is a boy younger than 18 with severe ulcerative colitis. J is TRBJ2-7 and V is TRBV11-3, with D uncertain. Sequencing used gut tissue. CDR3 sequence reads: CASSFSYEQYF. In DNA form, the CDR3 reads TGTGCCAGCAGCTTTTCCTACGAGCAGTACTTC.